This TCR beta chain derives from a study of radiotherapy plus CTLA-4 blockade in lung cancer. Study-wide results and caveats: Researchers report tumor-derived TCR clones expanding in blood after radiotherapy plus ipilimumab.

A word on this clone: Antigen specificity is unknown.

The CDR3 extends over 17 amino acids. CDR1 and CDR2 (germline): SGHRS, YFSETQ. V was clipped by 4 bases and J by 7 bases; unmatched bases: 10. Assay used: immunoSEQ multiplex PCR; TCRdb lists only in-frame clones, some missing. The repertoire includes tens of thousands of clones, around 70% of them detected once, and approximately 11% sits in the top ten. The input for sequencing was peripheral blood, taken from a patient treated with radiotherapy plus ipilimumab. V is TRBV5-1 and J is TRBJ2-1, with 14 bases matching TRBD2. The sequence derives from a human donor with non-small cell lung cancer who had stable disease on radiotherapy plus ipilimumab. The CDR3 nucleotides are TGCGCCAGCAGCCCCCGAGCTGGGACTAGCGGGGGAAATGAGCAGTTCTTC. This translates into CASSPRAGTSGGNEQFF.